Included here is one T cell receptor (beta chain) sequence, with context. Its antigen remains unidentified. The data are from a study of T cell repertoires in cytomegalovirus infection. For the study at large: Recently described HLA-C-restricted plus well-studied HLA-B-restricted CMV epitopes were used. Both a matching HLA type and CMV infection were indicated by public TCR beta signatures.

The CDR3 length is 17 residues. V lost 6 bases, J lost 6 bases, and 15 bases stayed unmatched. The germline gives CDR1 MNHEY, CDR2 SMNVEV (reference sequence). TCRdb fed the reads into MiXCR, producing one record per CDR3 protein. The sample carries around 900,000 distinct CDR3 sequences, around a third recorded once. Study findings and constraints: HLA-C-restricted CMV clonotypes gave the most frequent clonotype in two of eight donors.

Here the sequenced sample was cultured CD8+ T cells from PBMCs, taken from culture after CMV antigen stimulation. This TCR was recovered from a human donor in good health (CMV status not recorded). Some clones in this sample may be carry-over from other donors' samples. The V call is TRBV27, the J call TRBJ2-1; the match to TRBD2 covers 9 bases. CDR3 nucleotide sequence: TGTGCCAGCAGGGACCCTAGTTGGACTAGCGTAAGCAATGAGCAGTTCTTC. This codes for CASRDPSWTSVSNEQFF.